What follows is one T cell receptor (beta chain) and its context. Its antigen is undetermined. The source of the sample is a study of radiotherapy plus CTLA-4 blockade in lung cancer. Study summary: Disease control was achieved by 31% of patients, and objective responses by 18%.

Focal radiation and CTLA-4 blockade (ipilimumab) were tested in chemo-refractory metastatic non-small-cell lung cancer patients. Regarding the study as a whole: Clones of tumor-derived TCRs expanded in blood after radiotherapy plus ipilimumab. Early shifts in blood T cell clones, with interferon-beta, reportedly predicted response best.

The repertoire was sequenced with immunoSEQ multiplex PCR; TCRdb's copy has only in-frame clones and lacks some. The sample shows some 41,000 clones, 65% to 70% of them seen only once. Germline V lookup: CDR1 KGHSH, CDR2 LQKENI. CDR3 size: 12 residues. V was cut by 3 bases and J by 14 bases, with 13 bases left in between. Here the sequenced sample was peripheral blood, taken from a patient treated with radiotherapy plus ipilimumab. The sequence derives from a human donor with non-small cell lung cancer who had a partial response to radiotherapy plus ipilimumab. This chain connects TRBV18 to TRBJ1-4, with D unclear. The CDR3 loop is CASSPSKRRLFF. CDR3 in DNA: TGTGCCAGCTCACCGTCGAAGAGGCGGCTGTTTTTT. Looking up the rest from reference TRBV18 and TRBJ1-4 gives the full variable domain: NAGVMQNPRHLVRRRGQEARLRCSPMKGHSHVYWYRQLPEEGLKFMVYLQKENIIDESGMPKERFSAEFPKEGPSILRIQQVVRGDSAAYFCASSPSKRRLFFGSGTQLSVL.